This TCR beta chain came from a study of control samples from healthy donors and cancer patients. Libraries were prepared by immunoSEQ multiplex PCR; TCRdb keeps only in-frame clonotypes and omits some of them. The table includes 100,000 to 150,000 clones, around nine tenths detected once. The CDR3 length is 12 residues. Trimming shortened V by 5 bases and J by 8 bases, and 12 bases separated the two germline ends. The sequence was obtained from a young man in good health. Sequencing was performed on blood. This rearrangement joins TRBV12-3 or TRBV12-4 to TRBJ1-2, with D perhaps matching TRBD1 (5 bases). This CDR3 reads CASSRPGRGYTF. In DNA, the CDR3 is TGTGCCAGCAGTCGCCCAGGGAGAGGCTACACCTTC.